Listed below are T cell receptor beta chains from one sample, sequenced in a study of T cells after yellow fever vaccination. TCRdb itself ran the 5' RACE reads through MiXCR, one entry per CDR3 protein. Altogether around 310,000 distinct CDR3 sequences are present, around 3.9% being singletons, with the ten largest covering more than 20%. The sequenced sample was PBMCs, obtained 5 days after the yellow fever booster vaccination. Receptors originate from a man in his late teens or twenties who received the YFV17D yellow fever vaccine. CDR3s include the opening cysteine and the closing phenylalanine or tryptophan. A D gene is named only where the DNA matches it firmly. Part of the rows lack a size; the others show once, few, many or a class for expanded clones.

v_gene	d_gene	abundance	j_gene	CDR3nt	CDR3aa
TRBV2	NA	many	TRBJ1-1	TGTGCCAGCAGCGTACCTAGGGGCTCCACTGAAGCTTTCTTT	CASSVPRGSTEAFF
TRBV9	NA	many	TRBJ1-2	TGTGCCAGCAGCCCCCAGGAGGGCAGGAACTATGGCTACACCTTC	CASSPQEGRNYGYTF
TRBV7-9	NA	NA	TRBJ1-1	TGTGCCAGCAGCCCCCTGCTAGGCAGTCCGACTCTAATGAACACTGAAGCTTTCTTT	CASSPLLGSPTLMNTEAFF
TRBV10-3	TRBD1	NA	TRBJ2-1	TGTGCCATCAGTGGGCGGTGGGACAGGGGAGTTGATGAGCAGTTCTTC	CAISGRWDRGVDEQFF
TRBV6-5	NA	NA	TRBJ2-1	TGTGCAAGCAGTTACTCTGTGGGGTTAAGGAATGAGCAGTTCTTC	CASSYSVGLRNEQFF
TRBV6-6	NA	NA	TRBJ1-1	TGTGCCAGCAGTTACGGGGCTCAAGCGGGGGAAGCTTTCTTT	CASSYGAQAGEAFF
TRBV27	NA	NA	TRBJ1-5	TGTGCCAGCAGTCGGGACGGATCTTATCAGCCCCAGCATTTT	CASSRDGSYQPQHF
TRBV5-6	NA	many	TRBJ2-1	TGTGCCAGCAGCTTAGGGCAGTATGAGCAGTTCTTC	CASSLGQYEQFF
TRBV7-7	TRBD2	many	TRBJ2-5	TGTGCTAGCAGCCCGGGACTAGCGGGGCCCGGGGAGACCCAGTACTTC	CASSPGLAGPGETQYF
TRBV20-1	NA	NA	TRBJ1-6	TGCAGTGCAACACCTATGCAGGGGCCCAATTCACCCCTCCACTTT	CSATPMQGPNSPLHF
TRBV27	NA	few	TRBJ2-3	TGTGCCAGCAGTTTAGGGGTGTGGCCGCAGTATTTT	CASSLGVWPQYF
TRBV9	NA	many	TRBJ1-1	TGTGCCAGCAGCGTAGAGGGGTGGACTGAAGCTTTCTTT	CASSVEGWTEAFF
TRBV7-2	NA	NA	TRBJ2-5	TGTGCCAGCAGCTTAGTTTGGGGCGGACAAGAGACCCAGTACTTC	CASSLVWGGQETQYF
TRBV7-6	NA	NA	TRBJ2-7	TGTGCCAGCAGCCAGGACGGTCTGACCTACGAGCAGTACTTC	CASSQDGLTYEQYF
TRBV3-1	TRBD2	many	TRBJ2-5	TGTGCCAGCAGCCCAACTAGCGGGGGGCCTCAAGAGACCCAGTACTTC	CASSPTSGGPQETQYF
TRBV6-5	NA	NA	TRBJ1-6	TGTGCCAGCAGTCCAGACAGCTTCACTTCACCCCTCCACTTT	CASSPDSFTSPLHF
TRBV11-2	TRBD2	many	TRBJ2-1	TGTGCCAGCAGCCGTCCCTCTAGCGGATTAAGTAATGAGCAGTTCTTC	CASSRPSSGLSNEQFF
TRBV5-1	NA	many	TRBJ2-7	TGCGCCAGCAGCCAGGGCCTGAGCTCCTACGAGCAGTACTTC	CASSQGLSSYEQYF
TRBV5-6	NA	many	TRBJ1-1	TGTGCCAGCAGCCCTTGGCCGGCAGGGCAGACTTTCGAAGCTTTCTTT	CASSPWPAGQTFEAFF
TRBV7-3	NA	few	TRBJ1-2	TGTGCCAGCAGCCAAGCAGGGTCAGGCGGCTACACCTTC	CASSQAGSGGYTF
TRBV5-1	NA	NA	TRBJ2-2	TGCGCCAGCAGCTGGCCGGACTACTCGAAGACCGGGGAGCTGTTTTTT	CASSWPDYSKTGELFF
TRBV5-4	TRBD2	NA	TRBJ2-1	TGTGCCAGCACCATGAAGCTACTAGCGGGGTACAATGAGCAGTTCTTC	CASTMKLLAGYNEQFF
TRBV7-2	NA	many	TRBJ2-5	TGTGCCAGCAGCTTCCTTAGACAGCAAGAGACCCAGTACTTC	CASSFLRQQETQYF